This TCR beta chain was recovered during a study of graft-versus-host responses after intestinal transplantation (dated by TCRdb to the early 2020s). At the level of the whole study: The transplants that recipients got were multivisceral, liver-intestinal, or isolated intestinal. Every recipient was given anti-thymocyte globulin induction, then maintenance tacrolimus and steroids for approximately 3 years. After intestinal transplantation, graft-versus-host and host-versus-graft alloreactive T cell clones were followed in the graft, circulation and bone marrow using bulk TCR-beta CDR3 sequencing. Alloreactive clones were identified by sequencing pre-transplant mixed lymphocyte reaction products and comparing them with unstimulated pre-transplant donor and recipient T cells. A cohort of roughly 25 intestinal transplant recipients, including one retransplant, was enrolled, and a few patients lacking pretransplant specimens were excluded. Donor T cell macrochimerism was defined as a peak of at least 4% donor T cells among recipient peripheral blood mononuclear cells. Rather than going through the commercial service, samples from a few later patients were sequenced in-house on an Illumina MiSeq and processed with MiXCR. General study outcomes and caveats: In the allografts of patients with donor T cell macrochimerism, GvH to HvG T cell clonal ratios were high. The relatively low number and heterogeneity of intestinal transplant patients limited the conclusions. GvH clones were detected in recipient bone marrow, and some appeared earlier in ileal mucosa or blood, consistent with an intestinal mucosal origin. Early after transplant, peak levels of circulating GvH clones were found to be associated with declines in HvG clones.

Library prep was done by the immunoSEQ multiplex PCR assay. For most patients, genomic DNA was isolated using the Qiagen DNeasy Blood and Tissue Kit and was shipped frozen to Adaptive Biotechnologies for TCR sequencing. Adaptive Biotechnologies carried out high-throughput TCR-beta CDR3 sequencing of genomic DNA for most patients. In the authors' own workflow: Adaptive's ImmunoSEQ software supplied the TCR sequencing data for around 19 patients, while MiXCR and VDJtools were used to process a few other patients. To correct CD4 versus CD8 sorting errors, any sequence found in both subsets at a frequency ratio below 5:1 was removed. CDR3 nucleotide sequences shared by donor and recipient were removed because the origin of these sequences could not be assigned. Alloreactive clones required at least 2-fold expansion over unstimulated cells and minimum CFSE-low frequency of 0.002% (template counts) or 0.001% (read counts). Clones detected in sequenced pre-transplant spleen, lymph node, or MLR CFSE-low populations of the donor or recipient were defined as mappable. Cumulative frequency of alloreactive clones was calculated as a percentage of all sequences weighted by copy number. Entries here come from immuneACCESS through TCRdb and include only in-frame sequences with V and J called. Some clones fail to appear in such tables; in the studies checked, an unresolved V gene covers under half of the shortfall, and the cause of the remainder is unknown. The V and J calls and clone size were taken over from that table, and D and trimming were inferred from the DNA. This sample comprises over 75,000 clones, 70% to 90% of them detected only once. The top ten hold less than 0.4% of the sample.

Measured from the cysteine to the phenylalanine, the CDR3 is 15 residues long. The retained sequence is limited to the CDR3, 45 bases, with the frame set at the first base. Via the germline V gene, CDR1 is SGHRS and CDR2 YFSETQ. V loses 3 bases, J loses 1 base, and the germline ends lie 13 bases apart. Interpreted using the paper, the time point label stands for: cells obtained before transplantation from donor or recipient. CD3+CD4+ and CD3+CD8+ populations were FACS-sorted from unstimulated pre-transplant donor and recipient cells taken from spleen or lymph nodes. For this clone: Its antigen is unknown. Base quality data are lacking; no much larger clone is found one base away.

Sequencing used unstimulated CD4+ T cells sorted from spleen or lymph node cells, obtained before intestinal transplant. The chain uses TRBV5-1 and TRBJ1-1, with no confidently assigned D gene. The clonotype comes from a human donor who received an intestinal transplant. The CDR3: CASSSGSGRNTEAFF. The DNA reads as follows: TGCGCCAGCAGCTCGGGATCCGGGAGGAACACTGAAGCTTTCTTT.